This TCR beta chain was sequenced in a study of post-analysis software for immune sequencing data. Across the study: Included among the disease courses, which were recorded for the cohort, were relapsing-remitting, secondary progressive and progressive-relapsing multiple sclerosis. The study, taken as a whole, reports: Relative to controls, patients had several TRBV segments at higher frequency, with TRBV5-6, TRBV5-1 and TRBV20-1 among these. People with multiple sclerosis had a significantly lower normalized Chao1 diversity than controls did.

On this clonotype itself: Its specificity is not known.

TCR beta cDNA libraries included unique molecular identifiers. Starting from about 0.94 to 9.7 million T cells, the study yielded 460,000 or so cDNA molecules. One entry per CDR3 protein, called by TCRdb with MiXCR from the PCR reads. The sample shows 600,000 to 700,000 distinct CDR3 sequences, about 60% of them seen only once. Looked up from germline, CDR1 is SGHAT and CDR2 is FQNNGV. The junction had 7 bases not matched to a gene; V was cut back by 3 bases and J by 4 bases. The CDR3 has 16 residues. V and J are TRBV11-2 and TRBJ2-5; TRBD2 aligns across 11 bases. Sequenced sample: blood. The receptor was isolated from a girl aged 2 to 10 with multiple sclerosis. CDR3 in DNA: TGTGCCAGCAGCTTCCAAATAGCGGGAGGGGGAGAGACCCAGTACTTC. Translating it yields CASSFQIAGGGETQYF.